These T cell receptor beta chains were read from a single sample in a study of OX40 agonist ivuxolimab in advanced cancers. The method was immunoSEQ multiplex PCR; TCRdb's version includes in-frame clones alone and lacks a portion of them. Among 80,000 to 95,000 clones listed, roughly 91% were seen once. The sequenced sample was CD4+ or CD8+ T cells sorted from blood, obtained in a trial of the OX40 agonist ivuxolimab. The receptors originated from an adult with an advanced solid tumor such as melanoma, head and neck, liver or kidney cancer. CDR3s include the opening cysteine and the closing phenylalanine or tryptophan. A D gene is named only where the DNA matches it firmly. Clone size is not always given. Where it is, it says once, few, many or a class for expanded clones.

clone size	J gene	D gene	V gene	CDR3 protein	CDR3 DNA
.	TRBJ2-7	TRBD2	TRBV10-1	CASSESTSGSYEQYF	TGCGCCAGCAGTGAGTCGACTAGCGGGTCCTACGAGCAGTACTTC
.	TRBJ1-5	.	TRBV2	CASSEYGQNNQPQHF	TGTGCCAGCAGTGAATACGGGCAAAACAATCAGCCCCAGCATTTT
.	TRBJ2-5	.	TRBV6-1	CASRDIQETQYF	TGTGCCAGCAGAGATATTCAAGAGACCCAGTACTTC
.	TRBJ1-2	TRBD1	TRBV29-1	CSVGGTGDNYGYTF	TGCAGCGTTGGAGGGACAGGGGATAACTATGGCTACACCTTC
.	TRBJ2-2	.	TRBV11-2	CASSLGLMAGELFF	TGTGCCAGCAGCTTGGGCCTGATGGCCGGGGAGCTGTTTTTT
.	TRBJ2-2	.	TRBV28	CASAGPFPPPTGELFF	TGTGCCAGCGCAGGACCTTTCCCCCCCCCTACCGGGGAGCTGTTTTTT
once	TRBJ1-1	TRBD1	TRBV5-1	CASSLDRAGTEAFF	TGCGCCAGCAGCTTAGACAGGGCGGGGACTGAAGCTTTCTTT
.	TRBJ2-3	.	TRBV10-3	CAISDGLGDTQYF	TGTGCCATCAGTGACGGGTTGGGAGATACGCAGTATTTT
.	TRBJ2-3	.	TRBV7-9	CASSLRDGSSDTQYF	TGTGCCAGCAGCTTGAGGGATGGCTCCAGTGATACGCAGTATTTT
.	TRBJ2-7	TRBD1	TRBV27	CASRYTGGPYEQYF	TGTGCCAGCAGATATACAGGGGGCCCCTACGAGCAGTACTTC
few	TRBJ2-1	TRBD2	TRBV27	CASSAGLASYNEQFF	TGTGCCAGCAGTGCGGGACTAGCGTCCTACAATGAGCAGTTCTTC
once	TRBJ1-4	.	TRBV4-3	CASSRIPLPLTQNEKLFF	TGCGCCAGCAGCCGAATACCCCTGCCGTTAACACAAAATGAAAAACTGTTTTTT
.	TRBJ2-7	TRBD1	TRBV9	CASGGGQGTSYEQYF	TGTGCCAGCGGGGGAGGACAGGGGACCTCCTACGAGCAGTACTTC
.	TRBJ1-1	TRBD1	TRBV10-3	CAISVGTVSNTEAFF	TGTGCCATCAGTGTGGGGACAGTATCGAACACTGAAGCTTTCTTT
.	TRBJ1-4	TRBD1	TRBV5-1	CASSLAGDSEKLFF	TGCGCCAGCAGCTTGGCCGGGGACAGCGAAAAACTGTTTTTT
.	TRBJ1-2	TRBD1	TRBV7-2	CASSSDRGQGYTF	TGTGCCAGCAGCTCAGACAGGGGGCAAGGCTACACCTTC
.	TRBJ2-5	.	TRBV7-3	CASSLTLQREETQYF	TGTGCCAGCAGCTTAACTCTCCAGAGGGAAGAGACCCAGTACTTC
once	TRBJ1-4	.	TRBV28	CAISTGTEGEKLFF	TGTGCCATCTCGACCGGGACGGAAGGTGAAAAACTGTTTTTT
.	TRBJ2-7	.	TRBV5-1	CASSWGDNSYEQYF	TGCGCCAGCAGCTGGGGGGACAACTCCTACGAGCAGTACTTC
.	TRBJ1-1	.	TRBV11-2	CASSLVYGTEAFF	TGTGCCAGCAGCTTAGTTTATGGTACTGAAGCTTTCTTT
.	TRBJ1-6	TRBD1	TRBV10-3	CAIREGQVNSPLHF	TGTGCCATCAGGGAGGGACAGGTTAATTCACCCCTCCACTTT
.	TRBJ2-7	.	TRBV2	CASRVYEQYF	TGTGCCAGCAGAGTCTACGAGCAGTACTTC
.	TRBJ1-6	TRBD1	TRBV6-1	CASSGTGDTLHF	TGTGCCAGCAGTGGGACAGGAGACACCCTCCACTTT
once	TRBJ1-3	.	TRBV9	CASSVMSSGNTIYF	TGTGCCAGCAGCGTAATGAGCTCTGGAAACACCATATATTTT
.	TRBJ2-1	.	TRBV7-3	CASSLSSGGNQNEQFF	TGTGCCAGCAGCTTATCCTCGGGGGGCAATCAGAATGAGCAGTTCTTC
.	TRBJ1-5	TRBD1	TRBV30	CAWSPTGASQPQHF	TGTGCCTGGAGTCCAACAGGGGCTAGCCAGCCCCAGCATTTT
.	TRBJ2-5	TRBD2	TRBV5-1	CASSLASGGETQYF	TGCGCCAGCAGCTTGGCTAGCGGGGGGGAGACCCAGTACTTC
.	TRBJ1-2	TRBD1	TRBV9	CASSSPGQGQGGYTF	TGTGCCAGTAGCTCTCCGGGACAGGGGCAGGGGGGCTACACCTTC
.	TRBJ2-7	.	TRBV25-1	CASSETLLHEQYF	TGTGCCAGCAGTGAAACTCTGCTCCACGAGCAGTACTTC
.	TRBJ2-2	TRBD1	TRBV9	CASSGNRGNTGELFF	TGTGCCAGCAGCGGAAACAGGGGGAACACCGGGGAGCTGTTTTTT
.	TRBJ1-2	TRBD1	TRBV7-2	CASSLDPLPGGYGYTF	TGTGCCAGCAGCTTAGATCCACTTCCAGGGGGATATGGCTACACCTTC
.	TRBJ2-7	.	TRBV5-8	CASSLGFAYEQYF	TGTGCCAGCAGCTTGGGGTTCGCCTACGAGCAGTACTTC
once	TRBJ2-5	TRBD2	TRBV19	CASQGGSGPETQYF	TGTGCCAGTCAAGGCGGGAGCGGCCCAGAGACCCAGTACTTC
.	TRBJ2-7	TRBD1	TRBV28	CASRSSGTGGSYEQYF	TGTGCCAGCAGGTCATCCGGGACAGGGGGTTCCTACGAGCAGTACTTC
.	TRBJ1-3	.	TRBV9	CASSGSLTSGNTIYF	TGTGCCAGCAGCGGATCCCTTACCTCTGGAAACACCATATATTTT
.	TRBJ2-5	.	TRBV5-1	CASSLTGKETQYF	TGCGCCAGCAGCTTAACAGGGAAAGAGACCCAGTACTTC
.	TRBJ1-2	.	TRBV5-6	CASSLEGYGYTF	TGTGCCAGCAGCTTGGAAGGCTATGGCTACACCTTC
.	TRBJ1-1	.	TRBV30	CAWSRQVNTEAFF	TGTGCCTGGAGTAGGCAGGTGAACACTGAAGCTTTCTTT
.	TRBJ2-1	.	TRBV4-1	CASSPRTGSGGNEQFF	TGCGCCAGCAGCCCCAGGACGGGTTCCGGGGGCAATGAGCAGTTCTTC
few	TRBJ2-4	.	TRBV19	CASSNGGSAKNIQYF	TGTGCCAGTAGTAATGGAGGTTCAGCCAAAAACATTCAGTACTTC
.	TRBJ2-3	TRBD2	TRBV7-8	CASSSSGGGTDTQYF	TGTGCCAGCAGCTCTAGCGGGGGGGGAACAGATACGCAGTATTTT
.	TRBJ2-3	.	TRBV29-1	CSVDGGLRTDTQYF	TGCAGCGTTGATGGGGGGCTCCGCACAGATACGCAGTATTTT
.	TRBJ2-5	TRBD2	TRBV2	CASSPGLAGQETQYF	TGTGCCAGCAGTCCCGGACTAGCGGGCCAAGAGACCCAGTACTTC
.	TRBJ2-5	TRBD1	TRBV5-1	CASSHGQGGSYQETQYF	TGCGCCAGCAGCCACGGACAGGGCGGTTCGTACCAAGAGACCCAGTACTTC
.	TRBJ2-3	.	TRBV4-3	CASSSQVTDTQYF	TGCGCCAGCAGCTCACAGGTCACAGATACGCAGTATTTT
.	TRBJ2-2	.	TRBV5-1	CASSSDVNTGELFF	TGCGCCAGCAGCTCTGACGTAAACACCGGGGAGCTGTTTTTT
.	TRBJ1-4	.	TRBV12-2	CASRLFQTGHKRSLREF	TGTGCAAGTCGCTTATTTCAAACGGGACACAAGAGATCCTTACGGGAATTT
.	TRBJ2-7	TRBD1	TRBV6-1	CASSETTGGETSYEQQYF	TGTGCCAGCAGTGAAACCACAGGGGGCGAAACCTCCTACGAGCAGCAGTACTTC
.	TRBJ2-1	TRBD2	TRBV7-2	CASSLVAGESNEQFF	TGTGCCAGCAGCTTAGTTGCGGGAGAATCCAATGAGCAGTTCTTC
.	TRBJ2-1	TRBD1	TRBV6-5	CASSLDRAGYNEQFF	TGTGCCAGCAGCCTTGACAGGGCTGGCTACAATGAGCAGTTCTTC
.	TRBJ2-3	.	TRBV6-5	CASSYGSSTDTQYF	TGTGCCAGCAGTTACGGGTCTAGCACAGATACGCAGTATTTT
.	TRBJ2-5	.	TRBV29-1	CSVRDTGHEETQYF	TGCAGCGTTAGGGACACGGGCCATGAAGAGACCCAGTACTTC
once	TRBJ2-5	.	TRBV4-1	CASSPVPGSETQYF	TGCGCCAGCAGCCCAGTTCCAGGGTCAGAGACCCAGTACTTC
.	TRBJ2-1	TRBD2	TRBV7-8	CASSTTSGRLYNEQFF	TGTGCCAGCAGCACCACTAGCGGGAGGCTCTACAATGAGCAGTTCTTC
.	TRBJ2-6	.	TRBV5-5	CASSKQILEANVLTF	TGTGCCAGCAGCAAGCAAATTCTGGAGGCCAACGTCCTGACTTTC
.	TRBJ2-1	.	TRBV27	CASSLYGDTSYNEQFF	TGTGCCAGCAGTTTATATGGGGACACCTCCTACAATGAGCAGTTCTTC
.	TRBJ1-5	.	TRBV19	CASMGRGVSNQPQHF	TGTGCCAGTATGGGGCGAGGGGTTAGCAATCAGCCCCAGCATTTT
.	TRBJ2-7	.	TRBV30	CAWNPPDAYEQYF	TGTGCCTGGAACCCACCCGACGCCTACGAGCAGTACTTC
.	TRBJ2-1	TRBD1	TRBV7-2	CASSDPGQITNEQFF	TGTGCCAGCAGCGATCCGGGACAGATCACCAATGAGCAGTTCTTC